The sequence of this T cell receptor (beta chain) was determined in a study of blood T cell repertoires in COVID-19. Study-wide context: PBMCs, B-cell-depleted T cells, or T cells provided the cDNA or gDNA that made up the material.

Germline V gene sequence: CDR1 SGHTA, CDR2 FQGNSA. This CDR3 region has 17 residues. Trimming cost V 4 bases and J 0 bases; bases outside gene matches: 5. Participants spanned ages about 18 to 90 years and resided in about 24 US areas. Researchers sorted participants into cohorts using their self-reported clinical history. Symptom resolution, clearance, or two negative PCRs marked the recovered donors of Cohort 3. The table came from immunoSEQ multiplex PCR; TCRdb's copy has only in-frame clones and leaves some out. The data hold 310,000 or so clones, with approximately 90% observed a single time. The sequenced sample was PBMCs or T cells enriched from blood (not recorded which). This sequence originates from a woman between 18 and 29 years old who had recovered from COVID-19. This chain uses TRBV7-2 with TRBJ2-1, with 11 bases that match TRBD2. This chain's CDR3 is CASSSPSGRSSYNEQFF. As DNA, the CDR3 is TGTGCCAGCAGCTCTCCTAGCGGGAGGAGCTCCTACAATGAGCAGTTCTTC.